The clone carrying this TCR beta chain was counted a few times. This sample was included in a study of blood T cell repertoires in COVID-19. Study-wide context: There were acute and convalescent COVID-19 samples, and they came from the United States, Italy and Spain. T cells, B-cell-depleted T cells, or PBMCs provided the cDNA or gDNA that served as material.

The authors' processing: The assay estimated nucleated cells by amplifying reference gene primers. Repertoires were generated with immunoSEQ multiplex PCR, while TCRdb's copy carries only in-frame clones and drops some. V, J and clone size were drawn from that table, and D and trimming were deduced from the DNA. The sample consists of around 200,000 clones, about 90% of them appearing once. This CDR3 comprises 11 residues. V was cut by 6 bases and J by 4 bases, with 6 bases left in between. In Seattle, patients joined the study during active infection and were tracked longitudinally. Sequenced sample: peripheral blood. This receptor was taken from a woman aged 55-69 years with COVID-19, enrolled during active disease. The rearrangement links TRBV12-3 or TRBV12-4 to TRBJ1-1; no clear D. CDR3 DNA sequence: TGTGCCAGCAGGCGGTCCACTGAAGCTTTCTTT. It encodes CASRRSTEAFF.